The clone carrying this T cell receptor beta chain was detected only once. Its antigen is unknown. The data stem from a study of T cell responses to AZD1222 COVID-19 vaccine. Study information: Second doses at about 4 or about 12 weeks were pooled. Findings of the study overall: Sampling that yielded the repertoires occurred only after the peak T cell response. Baseline seropositivity occurred in only a handful of AZD1222 recipients. White British people made up most donors, females outnumbered males, and clonal diversity was possibly underestimated.

Libraries were prepared by immunoSEQ multiplex PCR; TCRdb keeps only in-frame clonotypes and omits some of them. Seen here are 90,000 to 150,000 clones, about 85% observed once, and the top ten hold over 5.5%. Trimming stripped 4 bases from V and 3 bases from J, with 10 bases between. The CDR3 runs 14 residues. CDR1 and CDR2 from the germline V gene are MGHRA and YSYEKL. This TCR derives from an adult in good health. Material: peripheral blood, obtained on day 0 of AZD1222 vaccination. The rearrangement links TRBV4-1 to TRBJ2-1; no clear D gene. CDR3 residues: CASSPSDGYNEQFF. The CDR3 DNA follows: TGCGCCAGCAGCCCCTCGGACGGCTACAATGAGCAGTTCTTC.